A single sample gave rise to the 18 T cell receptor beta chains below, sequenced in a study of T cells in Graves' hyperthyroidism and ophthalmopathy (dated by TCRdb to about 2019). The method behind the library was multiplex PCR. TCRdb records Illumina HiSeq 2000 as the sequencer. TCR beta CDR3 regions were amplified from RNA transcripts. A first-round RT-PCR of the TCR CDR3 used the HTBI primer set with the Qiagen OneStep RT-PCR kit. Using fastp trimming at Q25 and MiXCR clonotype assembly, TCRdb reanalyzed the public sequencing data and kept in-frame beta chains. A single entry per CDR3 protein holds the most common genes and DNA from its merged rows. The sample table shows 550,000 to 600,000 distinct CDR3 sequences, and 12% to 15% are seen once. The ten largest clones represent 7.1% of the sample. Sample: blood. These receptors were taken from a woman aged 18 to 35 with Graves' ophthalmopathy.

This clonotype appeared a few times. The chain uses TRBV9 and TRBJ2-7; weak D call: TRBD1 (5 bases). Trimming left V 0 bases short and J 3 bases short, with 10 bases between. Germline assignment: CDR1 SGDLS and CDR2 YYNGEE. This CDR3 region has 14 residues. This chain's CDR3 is CASSVAGNFYEQYF. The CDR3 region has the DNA TGTGCCAGCAGCGTAGCAGGGAATTTCTACGAGCAGTACTTC.

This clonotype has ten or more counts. The CDR3 reads CASTQHNTGELFF. CDR3 DNA sequence: TGTGCCAGCACCCAGCACAACACCGGGGAGCTGTTTTTT. The J gene is TRBJ2-2, the V gene TRBV6-1; D is unclear. This CDR3 comprises 13 residues. V dropped 7 bases and J dropped 2 bases, with 8 bases sitting between them. Germline loops: CDR1 MNHNS, CDR2 SASEGT.

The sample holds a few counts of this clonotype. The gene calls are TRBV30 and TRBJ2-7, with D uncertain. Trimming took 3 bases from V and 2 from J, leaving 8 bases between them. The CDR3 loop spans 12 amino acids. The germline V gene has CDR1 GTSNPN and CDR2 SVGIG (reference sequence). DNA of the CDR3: TGTGCCTGGAGCGGGTCCACCTACGAGCAGTACTTC. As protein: CAWSGSTYEQYF.

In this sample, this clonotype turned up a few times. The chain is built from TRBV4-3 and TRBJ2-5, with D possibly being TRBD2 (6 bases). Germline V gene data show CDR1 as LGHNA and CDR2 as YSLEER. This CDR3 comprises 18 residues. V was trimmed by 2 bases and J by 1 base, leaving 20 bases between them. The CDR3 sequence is CASSQYWSGQVVQETQYF. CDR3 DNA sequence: TGCGCCAGCAGCCAATATTGGAGCGGGCAGGTGGTCCAAGAGACCCAGTACTTC.

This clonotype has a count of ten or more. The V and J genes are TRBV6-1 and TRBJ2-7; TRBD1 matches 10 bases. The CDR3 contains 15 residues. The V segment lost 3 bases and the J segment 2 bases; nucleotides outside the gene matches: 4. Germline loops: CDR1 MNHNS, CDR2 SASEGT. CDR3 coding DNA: TGTGCCAGCAGTGACCGGGACAGGGGTACCTACGAGCAGTACTTC. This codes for CASSDRDRGTYEQYF.

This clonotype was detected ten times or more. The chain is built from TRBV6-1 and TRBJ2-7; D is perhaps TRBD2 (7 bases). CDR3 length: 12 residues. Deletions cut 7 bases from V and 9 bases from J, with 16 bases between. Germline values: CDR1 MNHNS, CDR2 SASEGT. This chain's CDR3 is CASTQGGAGQYF. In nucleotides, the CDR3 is TGTGCCAGCACCCAAGGGGGGGCCGGGCAGTACTTC.

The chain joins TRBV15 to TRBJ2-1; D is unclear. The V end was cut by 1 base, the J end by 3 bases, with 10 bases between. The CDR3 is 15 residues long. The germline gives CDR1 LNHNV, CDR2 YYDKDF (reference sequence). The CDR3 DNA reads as TGTGCCACCAGCAGAGTGGTGGGCAGCTACAATGAGCAGTTCTTC. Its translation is CATSRVVGSYNEQFF.

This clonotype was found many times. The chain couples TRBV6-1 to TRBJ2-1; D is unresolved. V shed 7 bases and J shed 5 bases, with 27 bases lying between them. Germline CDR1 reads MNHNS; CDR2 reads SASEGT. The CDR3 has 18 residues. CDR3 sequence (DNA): TGTGCCAGCAATGATGGGTCAACGACCGCCCGACGAGACAATGAGCAGTTCTTC. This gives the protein CASNDGSTTARRDNEQFF.

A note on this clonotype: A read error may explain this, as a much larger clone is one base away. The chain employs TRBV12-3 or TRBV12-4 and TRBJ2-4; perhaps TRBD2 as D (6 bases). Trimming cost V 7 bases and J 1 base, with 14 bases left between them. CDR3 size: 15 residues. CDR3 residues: CASTDGGIAKNIQYF. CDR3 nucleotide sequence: TGTGCCAGCACCGATGGCGGGATCGCCAAAAACATTCAGTACTTC.

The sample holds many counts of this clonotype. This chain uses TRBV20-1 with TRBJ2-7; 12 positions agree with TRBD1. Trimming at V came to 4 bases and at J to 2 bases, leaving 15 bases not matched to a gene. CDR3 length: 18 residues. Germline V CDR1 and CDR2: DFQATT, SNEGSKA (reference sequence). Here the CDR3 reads CSATAPGTGGTIPYEQYF. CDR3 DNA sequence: TGCAGTGCTACAGCCCCCGGGACAGGGGGCACCATTCCCTACGAGCAGTACTTC.

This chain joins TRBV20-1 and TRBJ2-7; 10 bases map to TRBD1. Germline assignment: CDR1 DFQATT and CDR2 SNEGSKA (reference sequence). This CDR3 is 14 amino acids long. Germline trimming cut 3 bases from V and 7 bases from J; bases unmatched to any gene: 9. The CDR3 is CSARGDRGFEEQYF. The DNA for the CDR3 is TGCAGTGCTAGGGGGGACAGGGGATTTGAGGAGCAGTACTTC.

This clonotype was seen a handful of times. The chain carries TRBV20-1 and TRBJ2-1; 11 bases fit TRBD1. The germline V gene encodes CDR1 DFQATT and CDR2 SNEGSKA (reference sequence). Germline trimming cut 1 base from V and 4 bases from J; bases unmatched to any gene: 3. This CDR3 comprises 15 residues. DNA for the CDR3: TGCAGTGCTAGAGGGGACAGGGGGATATACAATGAGCAGTTCTTC. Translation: CSARGDRGIYNEQFF.

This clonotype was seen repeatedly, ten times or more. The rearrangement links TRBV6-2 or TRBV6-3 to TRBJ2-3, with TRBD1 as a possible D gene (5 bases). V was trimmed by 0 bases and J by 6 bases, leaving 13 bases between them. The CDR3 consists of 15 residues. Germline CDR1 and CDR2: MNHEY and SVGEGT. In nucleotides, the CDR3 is TGTGCCAGCAGTTACTCAGGGGTAGCCTACGATACGCAGTATTTT. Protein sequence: CASSYSGVAYDTQYF.

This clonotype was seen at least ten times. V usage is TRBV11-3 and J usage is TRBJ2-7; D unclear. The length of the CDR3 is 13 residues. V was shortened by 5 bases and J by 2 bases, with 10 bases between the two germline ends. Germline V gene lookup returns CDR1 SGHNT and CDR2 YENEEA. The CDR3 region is CASSSPVTYEQYF. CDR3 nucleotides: TGTGCCAGCAGCAGTCCCGTCACCTACGAGCAGTACTTC.

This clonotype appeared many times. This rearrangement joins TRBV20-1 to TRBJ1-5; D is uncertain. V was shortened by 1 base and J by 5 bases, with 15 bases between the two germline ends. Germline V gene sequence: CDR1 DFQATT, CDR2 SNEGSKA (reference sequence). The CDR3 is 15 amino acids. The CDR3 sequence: CSARGPAGMDQPQHF. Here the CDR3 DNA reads TGCAGTGCTAGAGGGCCGGCAGGAATGGATCAGCCCCAGCATTTT.

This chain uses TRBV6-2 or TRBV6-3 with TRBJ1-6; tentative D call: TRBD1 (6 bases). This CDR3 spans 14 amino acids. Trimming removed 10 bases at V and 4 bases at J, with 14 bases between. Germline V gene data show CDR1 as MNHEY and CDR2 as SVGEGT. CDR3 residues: CAINSGQYNSPLHF. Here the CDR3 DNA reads TGTGCCATCAACAGTGGACAGTATAATTCACCCCTCCACTTT.

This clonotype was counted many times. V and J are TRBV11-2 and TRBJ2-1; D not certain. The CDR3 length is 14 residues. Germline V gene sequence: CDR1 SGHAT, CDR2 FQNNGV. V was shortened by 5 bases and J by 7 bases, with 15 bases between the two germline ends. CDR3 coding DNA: TGTGCCAGCAGCCCGGCTCGTAATAAGAATGAGCAGTTCTTC. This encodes CASSPARNKNEQFF.

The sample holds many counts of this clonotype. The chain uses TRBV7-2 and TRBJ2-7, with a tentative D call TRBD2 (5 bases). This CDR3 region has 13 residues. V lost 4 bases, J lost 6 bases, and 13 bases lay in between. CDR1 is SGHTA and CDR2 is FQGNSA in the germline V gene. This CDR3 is CASSSSEAGEQYF. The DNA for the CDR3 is TGTGCCAGCAGCTCCTCGGAGGCCGGCGAGCAGTACTTC.